This TCR beta chain was identified during a study of T cells in Graves' hyperthyroidism and ophthalmopathy. Study-wide results and caveats: Most thyroid clonotypes with frequency above 0.001 were detected in blood.

CDR1 and CDR2 from the germline V gene are MNHNS and SASEGT. This CDR3 has 15 residues. The V segment lost 4 bases and the J segment 13 bases; nucleotides outside the gene matches: 16. Authors of the study amplified TCR beta CDR3 regions from RNA transcripts. RT-PCR in the first round (using the HTBI primer set) targeted the TCR CDR3. TCRdb re-derived calls from the multiplex PCR reads in MiXCR, one entry per CDR3 protein. The sample lists a few hundred thousand distinct CDR3 sequences, 15% to 18% occurring once. This clonotype was recorded many times. Its matching antigen is unknown. The source of this sequence is a young woman with Graves' hyperthyroidism. The chain links TRBV6-1 to TRBJ2-5, with 9 bases that match TRBD1. Sequencing was done on a sample of blood. The CDR3 sequence is CASSATRDRVSVWYF. The CDR3, as DNA: TGTGCCAGCAGTGCGACCCGGGACAGGGTTTCCGTGTGGTACTTC.